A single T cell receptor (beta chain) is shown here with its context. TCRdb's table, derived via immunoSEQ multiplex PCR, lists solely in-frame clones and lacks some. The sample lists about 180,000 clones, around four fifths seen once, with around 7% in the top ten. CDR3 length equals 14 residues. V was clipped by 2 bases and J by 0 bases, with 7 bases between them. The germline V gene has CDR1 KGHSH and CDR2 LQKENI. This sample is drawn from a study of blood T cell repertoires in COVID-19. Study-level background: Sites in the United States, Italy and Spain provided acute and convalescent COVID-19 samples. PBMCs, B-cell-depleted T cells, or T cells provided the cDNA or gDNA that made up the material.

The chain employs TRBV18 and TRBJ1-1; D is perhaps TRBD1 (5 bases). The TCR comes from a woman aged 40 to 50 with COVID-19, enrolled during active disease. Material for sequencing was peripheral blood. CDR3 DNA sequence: TGTGCCAGCTCACCAGACAGTATGAACACTGAAGCTTTCTTT. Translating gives CASSPDSMNTEAFF.